This record covers a single TCR beta chain. These data are taken from a study of blood T cell repertoires in COVID-19. For the study at large: Acute and convalescent COVID-19 specimens originated in the United States, Italy and Spain. Sample material is recorded as cDNA or gDNA derived from T cells, B-cell-depleted T cells, or PBMCs.

From germline, CDR1 is SEHNR and CDR2 FQNEAQ (reference sequence). The CDR3 consists of 16 residues. J lost 2 bases, V lost 5 bases, and 7 bases had no gene match. The authors' processing: Amplification from reference gene primers served as the basis for estimated nucleated cell counts. The data were produced by immunoSEQ multiplex PCR, yet TCRdb's version contains in-frame clones alone and is incomplete. From that table come the V and J calls and clone size; the DNA was used to work out D and trimming. The sample has roughly 25,000 clones, nearly 90% seen once. The specimen sequenced was peripheral blood. V gene TRBV7-9 combines with J gene TRBJ2-2; 8 positions agree with TRBD2. The TCR originated in a man between 65 and 80 years old with acute or convalescent COVID-19. The CDR3 region is CASSPGTSHNTGELFF. CDR3 in DNA: TGTGCCAGCAGCCCCGGGACTAGTCACAACACCGGGGAGCTGTTTTTT.